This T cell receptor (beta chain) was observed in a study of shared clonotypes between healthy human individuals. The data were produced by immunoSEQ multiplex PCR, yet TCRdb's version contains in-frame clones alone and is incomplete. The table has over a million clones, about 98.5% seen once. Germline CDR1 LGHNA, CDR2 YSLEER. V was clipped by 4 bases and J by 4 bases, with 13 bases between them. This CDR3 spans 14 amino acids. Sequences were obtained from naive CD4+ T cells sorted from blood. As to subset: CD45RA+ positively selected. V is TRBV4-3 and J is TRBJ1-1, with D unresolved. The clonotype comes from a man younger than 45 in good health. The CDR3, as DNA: TGCGCCAGCAGCCCGAATTCAAGGAGCACTGAAGCTTTCTTT. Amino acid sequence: CASSPNSRSTEAFF.